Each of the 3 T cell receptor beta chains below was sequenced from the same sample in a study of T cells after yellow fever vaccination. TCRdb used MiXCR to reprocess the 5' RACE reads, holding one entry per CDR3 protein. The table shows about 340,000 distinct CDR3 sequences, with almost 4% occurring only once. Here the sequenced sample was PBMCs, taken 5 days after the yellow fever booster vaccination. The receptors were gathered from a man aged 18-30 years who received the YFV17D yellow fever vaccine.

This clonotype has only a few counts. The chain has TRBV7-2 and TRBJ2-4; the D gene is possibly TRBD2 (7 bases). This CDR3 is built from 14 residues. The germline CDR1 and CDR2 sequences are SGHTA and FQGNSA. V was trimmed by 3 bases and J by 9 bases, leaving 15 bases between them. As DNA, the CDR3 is TGTGCCAGCAGCTTTAGGGGGGGGAATGGCATTCAGTACTTC. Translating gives CASSFRGGNGIQYF. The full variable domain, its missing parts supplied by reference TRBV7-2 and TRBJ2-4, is GAGVSQSPSNKVTEKGKDVELRCDPISGHTALYWYRQSLGQGLEFLIYFQGNSAPDKSGLPSDRFSAERTGGSVSTLTIQRTQQEDSAVYLCASSFRGGNGIQYFGAGTRLSVL.

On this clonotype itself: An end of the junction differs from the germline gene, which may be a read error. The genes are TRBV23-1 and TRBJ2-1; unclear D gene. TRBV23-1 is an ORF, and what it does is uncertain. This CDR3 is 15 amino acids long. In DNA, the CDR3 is TGCGCCAGCACTCAAAGATATGTCTCCTACAATGAGCAGTTCTTC. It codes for CASTQRYVSYNEQFF.

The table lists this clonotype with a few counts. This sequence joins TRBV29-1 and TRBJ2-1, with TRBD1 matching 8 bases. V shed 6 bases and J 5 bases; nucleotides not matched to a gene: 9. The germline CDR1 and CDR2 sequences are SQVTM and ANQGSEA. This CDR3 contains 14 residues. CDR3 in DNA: TGCAGCGTCGTGGAGGGGGGACAGGACAATGAGCAGTTCTTC. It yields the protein CSVVEGGQDNEQFF.